This T cell receptor beta chain appears in the sequencing data of a study of T cell responses to AZD1222 COVID-19 vaccine. This clone was detected only once. Data came from immunoSEQ multiplex PCR; TCRdb stores just in-frame clones and leaves some out. The sample comprises some 130,000 clones, around 90% of which are singletons, and roughly 8.9% rests with the top ten. This CDR3 is built from 14 residues. V gave up 5 bases and J gave up 3 bases; unmatched junction bases: 7. Germline values: CDR1 SGHVS, CDR2 FQNEAQ. This chain joins TRBV7-8 and TRBJ2-7; 7 bases fit TRBD2. The sample was peripheral blood, taken on day 0 of AZD1222 vaccination. This TCR came from an adult in good health. The DNA for the CDR3 is TGTGCCAGCAGCATGAGGACTAGGCTCTACGAGCAGTACTTC. This translates into CASSMRTRLYEQYF.